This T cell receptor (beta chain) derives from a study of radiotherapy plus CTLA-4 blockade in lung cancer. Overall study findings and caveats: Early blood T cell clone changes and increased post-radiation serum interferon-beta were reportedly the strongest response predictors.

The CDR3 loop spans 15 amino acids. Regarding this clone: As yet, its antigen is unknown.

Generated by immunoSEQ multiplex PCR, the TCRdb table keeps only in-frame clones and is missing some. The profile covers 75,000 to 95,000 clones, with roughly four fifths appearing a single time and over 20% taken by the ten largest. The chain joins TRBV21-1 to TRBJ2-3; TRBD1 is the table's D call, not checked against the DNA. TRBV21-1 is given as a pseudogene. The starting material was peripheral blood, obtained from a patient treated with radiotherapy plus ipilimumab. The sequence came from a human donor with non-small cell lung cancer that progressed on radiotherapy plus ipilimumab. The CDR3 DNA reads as TGTGCCAGAGCCCGTCCAGGGGGAAACACAGATACGCAGTATTTT. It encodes CARARPGGNTDTQYF.